This is a list of T cell receptor beta chains from one sample in a study of PD-1 blockade in classical Hodgkin lymphoma. Libraries were prepared by immunoSEQ multiplex PCR; TCRdb keeps only in-frame clonotypes and omits some of them. The table has 20,000 to 30,000 clones, around 90% seen once. Specimen: CD4+ T cells from blood. The receptor source for this set is a human donor with classical Hodgkin lymphoma. CDR3s include the opening cysteine and the closing phenylalanine or tryptophan.

j_gene | v_gene | CDR3aa
TRBJ2-2 | TRBV7-3 | CASSLIAGTGELFF
TRBJ2-1 | TRBV10-3 | CAISEVRGLNYNEQFF
TRBJ2-7 | TRBV25-1 | CASSELGQGTSYEQYF
TRBJ1-2 | TRBV19 | CASRDTGGSSYGYTF
TRBJ2-7 | TRBV5-4 | CASSALAGGNEQYF
TRBJ1-2 | TRBV5-5 | CASSQELDPRYGYTF
TRBJ2-5 | TRBV5-1 | CASSLAVRQETQYF
TRBJ2-7 | TRBV29-1 | CSVETSGHTYEQYF
TRBJ1-6 | TRBV28 | CASGGVGANNSPLHF
TRBJ1-4 | TRBV15 | CATREEDNEKLFF
TRBJ2-4 | TRBV5-1 | CASSITTGTENIQYF
TRBJ1-4 | TRBV7-9 | CASSLTRGQGEKLFF
TRBJ2-2 | TRBV2 | CASSEASGVGTGELFF
TRBJ1-6 | TRBV6-5 | CASSRGQSATPLHF
TRBJ2-3 | TRBV7-9 | CASSTSGAGKTQIGQYF
TRBJ2-7 | TRBV7-2 | CASSLGSGGAYEQYF
TRBJ2-3 | TRBV19 | CASSVLSGGSTDTQYF
TRBJ2-1 | TRBV6-5 | CASNRGLHPNEQFF
TRBJ1-1 | TRBV2 | CASRPTRQRSTEAFF
TRBJ2-6 | TRBV15 | CATSRDGGSGANVLTF
TRBJ2-3 | TRBV28 | CASRRGYGTDTQYF
TRBJ1-2 | TRBV20-1 | CSGTENYGYTF
TRBJ1-3 | TRBV19 | CASSLTGGSGNTIYF
TRBJ2-2 | TRBV30 | CAWWGAGRAGELFF
TRBJ2-3 | TRBV12-5 | CASGLARGPSDTQYF
TRBJ1-5 | TRBV27 | CASRPYGGSDQPQHF
TRBJ2-3 | TRBV7-9 | CASSPSGIRQGSTDTQYF
TRBJ2-4 | TRBV7-2 | CASSAGTGSVQYF
TRBJ2-2 | TRBV9 | CASSARTSSGELFF
TRBJ1-1 | TRBV4-1 | CASARRVSTEAFF
TRBJ2-6 | TRBV19 | CATNVGSGANVLTF
TRBJ1-1 | TRBV6-4 | CASSNSPNTEAFF
TRBJ2-5 | TRBV15 | CATSRDLGETQYF
TRBJ2-5 | TRBV14 | CASSQDGLAQETQYF
TRBJ2-3 | TRBV7-8 | CASSAPGLAGGGTDTQYF
TRBJ2-7 | TRBV7-2 | CASSLERAYEQYF
TRBJ2-1 | TRBV4-2 | CASSQEQGIHEQFF
TRBJ1-4 | TRBV4-3 | CASSPNFGLSDGKLFF
TRBJ1-1 | TRBV6-1 | CASSEIRVTEAFF
TRBJ2-1 | TRBV7-7 | CASSPSGGANEQFF
TRBJ2-7 | TRBV4-2 | CASSQWGAGAELGALYEQYF
TRBJ1-6 | TRBV10-2 | CASSVSVTNSPLHF
TRBJ1-1 | TRBV9 | CASSPTDRANTEAFF
TRBJ2-2 | TRBV7-2 | CASSLRTTNTGELFF
TRBJ1-3 | TRBV10-2 | CASTESWNTIYF
TRBJ2-3 | TRBV29-1 | CSAGREPDTQYF
TRBJ2-5 | TRBV7-9 | CASSLFRRTVQETQYF
TRBJ1-2 | TRBV30 | CAWTNLGQERGYGYTF
TRBJ1-6 | TRBV19 | CASSIGGTSSYNSPLHF
TRBJ2-3 | TRBV5-1 | CASSLWTDTDTQYF
TRBJ2-2 | TRBV19 | CASSIRVRSNTGELFF
TRBJ2-5 | TRBV19 | CASSVGTSGGPGETQYF
TRBJ2-7 | TRBV28 | CASSEIGQGGNEQYF
TRBJ1-5 | TRBV6-5 | CASSLDSNQPQHF
TRBJ2-5 | TRBV7-7 | CASSLGGALGETQYF
TRBJ2-1 | TRBV5-8 | CASSLGGVGQGVEQFF
TRBJ1-2 | TRBV27 | CASSPRQGRYGYTF